Sequencing of this TCR beta chain was carried out in a study of Ad26.COV2.S vaccination and SARS-CoV-2 variants. Study-wide background: The Ad26.COV2.S arm of the COV1001 trial was where the donor was placed. Study results and limitations: A substantial breadth of spike-specific CD8+ and CD4+ T cell responses after vaccination has been reported. Recipients of either vaccine or placebo displayed similar breadth of non-spike TCRs.

On this clone itself: Its antigen is unknown.

The treatment: roughly 20 received Ad26.COV2.S at low or high dose, single or two shots; roughly 5 received placebo; per-sample allocation not given. Vaccine and placebo recipients were sampled on day 63 after the first injection. The ends were cut back, 1 base at V and 0 bases at J, with 9 bases in the middle. The V gene's germline CDR1 is LGHNA and CDR2 YSLEER. This CDR3 is built from 15 residues. The table came from immunoSEQ multiplex PCR; TCRdb's copy has only in-frame clones and leaves some out. The sample yields 500,000 or so clones, approximately 88% seen once. The receptor comes from a person between 18 and 65 years old who received the Ad26.COV2.S COVID-19 vaccine or a placebo. V and J are TRBV4-3 and TRBJ1-2; D is unresolved. Specimen: peripheral blood, collected in a trial of Ad26.COV2.S vaccine versus placebo. CDR3 sequence reads: CASSQGGRTNYGYTF. The CDR3 region has the DNA TGCGCCAGCAGCCAAGGCGGCAGGACTAACTATGGCTACACCTTC.